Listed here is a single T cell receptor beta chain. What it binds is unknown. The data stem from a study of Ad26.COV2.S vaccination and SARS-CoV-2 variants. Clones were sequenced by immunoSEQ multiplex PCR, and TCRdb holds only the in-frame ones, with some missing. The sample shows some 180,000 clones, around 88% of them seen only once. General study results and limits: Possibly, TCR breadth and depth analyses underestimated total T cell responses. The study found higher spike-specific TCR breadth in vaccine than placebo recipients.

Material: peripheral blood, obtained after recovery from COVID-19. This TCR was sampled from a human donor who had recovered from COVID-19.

The CDR3 loop is CASSVSTSGRGETQYF. DNA for the CDR3: TGTGCCAGCAGCGTATCGACTAGCGGGAGAGGAGAGACCCAGTACTTC. J is TRBJ2-5 and V is TRBV9, with TRBD2 identical over 12 bases. Germline V gene lookup returns CDR1 SGDLS and CDR2 YYNGEE. This CDR3 has 16 amino acids. The ends lost 1 base at V and 4 bases at J; junction bases unmatched: 5. Full variable domain (outside the CDR3, taken from reference TRBV9 and TRBJ2-5): DSGVTQTPKHLITATGQRVTLRCSPRSGDLSVYWYQQSLDQGLQFLIQYYNGEERAKGNILERFSAQQFPDLHSELNLSSLELGDSALYFCASSVSTSGRGETQYFGPGTRLLVL.